Following are 20 T cell receptor beta chains from one sample sequenced in a study of blood T cell repertoires in COVID-19. Libraries were prepared by immunoSEQ multiplex PCR; TCRdb keeps only in-frame clonotypes and omits some of them. The table includes about 280,000 clones, 85% detected once. The specimen was PBMCs or T cells enriched from blood (not recorded which). Receptor source: a woman aged 45-65 years who had recovered from COVID-19.

The chain is built from TRBV6-1 and TRBJ1-1, with D uncertain. Germline lookup yields CDR1 MNHNS and CDR2 SASEGT. This CDR3 has 13 amino acids. Trimming left V 1 base short and J 3 bases short, with 6 bases between. This chain's CDR3 is CASSEVSDTEAFF. The DNA of the CDR3 is TGTGCCAGCAGTGAAGTGTCCGACACTGAAGCTTTCTTT.

The chain carries TRBV7-9 and TRBJ2-3; 14 positions match TRBD2. CDR1 and CDR2 from the germline V gene are SEHNR and FQNEAQ (reference sequence). This CDR3 spans 16 amino acids. V shed 5 bases and J 5 bases; nucleotides not matched to a gene: 6. For the CDR3, the DNA is TGTGCCAGCAGCCCAACGGGACTAGCGGGGGTAGATACGCAGTATTTT. Its translation: CASSPTGLAGVDTQYF.

This chain links TRBV5-1 with TRBJ1-6; 7 nucleotides line up with TRBD1. Germline V gene sequence: CDR1 SGHRS, CDR2 YFSETQ. This CDR3 is built from 16 residues. J gave up 8 bases and V 5 bases, and 13 bases lay outside the gene matches. CDR3 residues: CASSPLSRGSDSPLHF. In DNA, the CDR3 is TGCGCCAGCAGTCCCCTTTCCAGGGGGTCGGATTCACCCCTCCACTTT.

This rearrangement joins TRBV7-2 to TRBJ1-2, with D possibly TRBD1 on 5 matching bases. Trimming pared 7 bases from V and 0 bases from J, leaving 9 bases between. The CDR3 has 13 residues. Germline V gene sequence: CDR1 SGHTA, CDR2 FQGNSA. The CDR3 nucleotides read TGTGCCAGCACGGCGACAGCTAACTATGGCTACACCTTC. This sequence encodes CASTATANYGYTF.

CDR3 in DNA: TGTGCCAGCAGCTATGAGGGACAGACCACTGAAGCTTTCTTT. It encodes CASSYEGQTTEAFF. The chain carries TRBV7-8 and TRBJ1-1; 7 bases are shared with TRBD1. The CDR3 contains 14 residues. The V and J ends lost 4 bases and 4 bases, in that order; junction bases with no gene match: 6. CDR1 is SGHVS, CDR2 FQNEAQ, per germline.

The chain couples TRBV30 to TRBJ1-5, with D perhaps matching TRBD1 (5 bases). This CDR3 comprises 19 residues. V was clipped by 1 base and J by 0 bases, with 22 bases between them. CDR1 is GTSNPN, CDR2 SVGIG, per germline (reference sequence). The CDR3 DNA sequence: TGTGCCTGGAGTGCGGGTTATAGGCCGGGACTGAATAGCAATCAGCCCCAGCATTTT. Protein product: CAWSAGYRPGLNSNQPQHF.

The chain uses TRBV7-2 and TRBJ1-1; no clear D gene. V lost 5 bases to trimming and J lost 1 base, with 8 bases between them. This CDR3 is 13 amino acids long. CDR1 and CDR2 (germline): SGHTA, FQGNSA. CDR3 DNA: TGTGCCAGCAGCCCGGGGAGGAACACTGAAGCTTTCTTT. This gives the protein CASSPGRNTEAFF.

This clone has a single count. The chain has TRBV5-4 and TRBJ2-7; TRBD1 agrees at 8 bases. This CDR3 region has 13 residues. CDR1 and CDR2 (germline): SGHNT, YYREEE (reference sequence). V was pared by 3 bases and J by 6 bases, with 5 bases of the junction left unmatched. In DNA, the CDR3 is TGTGCCAGCAGCTCCCCAGGGGGCTCCGAGCAGTACTTC. This sequence encodes CASSSPGGSEQYF.

The V gene is TRBV9, the J gene TRBJ1-2; D is possibly TRBD1 (6 bases). With 0 bases removed from V and 7 bases from J, the gap between germline ends came to 19 bases. CDR3 length: 16 amino acids. The germline V gene has CDR1 SGDLS and CDR2 YYNGEE. The CDR3 reads CASSVVPDRSAIGYTF. Here the CDR3 DNA reads TGTGCCAGCAGCGTAGTTCCTGACAGGTCGGCTATTGGCTACACCTTC.

This clone was seen a handful of times. The chain joins TRBV3-1 (or the pseudogene TRBV3-2) to TRBJ2-5; 10 nucleotides match TRBD1. Germline V gene lookup returns CDR1 LGHDT and CDR2 YNNKEL (reference sequence). V lost 3 bases to trimming and J lost 0 bases; unmatched junction nucleotides: 1. The length of the CDR3 is 15 residues. The CDR3 sequence: CASSHGTGDQETQYF. CDR3 DNA sequence: TGTGCCAGCAGCCACGGGACAGGGGACCAAGAGACCCAGTACTTC.

This clone was counted between two and nine times. The chain couples TRBV2 to TRBJ2-3; D is perhaps TRBD1 (7 bases). The CDR3 contains 15 residues. Trimming cost V 5 bases and J 7 bases, with 19 bases left between them. Looked up from germline, CDR1 is SNHLY and CDR2 is FYNNEI. The CDR3: CASSREAMDRNTQYF. The CDR3, as DNA: TGTGCCAGCAGTAGGGAGGCCATGGACAGGAATACGCAGTATTTT. Supplemented by reference TRBV2 and TRBJ2-3, the full variable domain reads EPEVTQTPSHQVTQMGQEVILRCVPISNHLYFYWYRQILGQKVEFLVSFYNNEISEKSEIFDDQFSVERPDGSNFTLKIRSTKLEDSAMYFCASSREAMDRNTQYFGPGTRLTVL.

V gene TRBV5-6 combines with J gene TRBJ2-7; D unclear. CDR3 length equals 14 residues. With 0 bases removed from V and 0 bases from J, the gap between germline ends came to 7 bases. Germline V lookup: CDR1 SGHDT, CDR2 YYEEEE. CDR3 sequence: CASSLARSSYEQYF. In nucleotides, the CDR3 is TGTGCCAGCAGCTTGGCAAGGAGCTCCTACGAGCAGTACTTC.

The chain couples TRBV7-9 to TRBJ2-7; no firm D call. The CDR3 contains 14 residues. CDR1 SEHNR and CDR2 FQNEAQ come from the germline V gene (reference sequence). Trimming stripped 4 bases from V and 3 bases from J, with 13 bases between. This chain's CDR3 is CASSSHNTRYEQYF. The DNA for the CDR3 is TGTGCCAGCAGCTCCCACAATACACGCTACGAGCAGTACTTC. Filled out from reference TRBV7-9 and TRBJ2-7, the complete variable domain reads DTGVSQNPRHKITKRGQNVTFRCDPISEHNRLYWYRQTLGQGPEFLTYFQNEAQLEKSRLLSDRFSAERPKGSFSTLEIQRTEQGDSAMYLCASSSHNTRYEQYFGPGTRLTVT.

The V call is TRBV7-2, the J call TRBJ1-5; 8 nucleotides align to TRBD1. V was clipped by 1 base and J by 6 bases; unmatched bases: 8. Per the germline V gene, CDR1 is SGHTA and CDR2 is FQGNSA. The CDR3 runs to 16 residues. CDR3 residues: CASSLEGTGVGQPQHF. CDR3 nucleotides: TGTGCCAGCAGCTTAGAAGGGACAGGAGTGGGTCAGCCCCAGCATTTT.

This chain uses TRBV5-1 with TRBJ2-7, with D possibly being TRBD1 (6 bases). The CDR3 runs to 15 residues. Per germline, CDR1 SGHRS and CDR2 YFSETQ. Between the trimmed V and J ends, which lost 4 bases and 3 bases, there was a span of 17 bases. CDR3 protein: CASSLSAGANYEQYF. CDR3 DNA: TGCGCCAGCAGCCTTTCGGCAGGGGCCAACTACGAGCAGTACTTC.

This chain uses TRBV2 with TRBJ1-5; 8 bases are a match to TRBD1. J was trimmed by 1 base and V by 1 base; bases with no gene match: 0. The CDR3 consists of 15 residues. From germline, CDR1 is SNHLY and CDR2 FYNNEI. The CDR3 DNA reads as TGTGCCAGCAGTGAAGGGACAGGGAGCAATCAGCCCCAGCATTTT. Protein: CASSEGTGSNQPQHF.

This clone appeared once. The J gene is TRBJ1-1, the V gene TRBV5-4; no reliable D call. The CDR3 consists of 17 residues. Per the germline V gene, CDR1 is SGHNT and CDR2 is YYREEE (reference sequence). V was clipped by 3 bases and J by 1 base, with 19 bases between them. CDR3: CASSWGAWVGRNTEAFF. Here the CDR3 DNA reads TGTGCCAGCAGCTGGGGAGCGTGGGTTGGGAGGAACACTGAAGCTTTCTTT.

V usage is TRBV4-1 and J usage is TRBJ2-3, with TRBD2 matching 10 bases. The germline CDR1 and CDR2 sequences are MGHRA and YSYEKL. CDR3 length: 16 residues. The trim removed 1 base at V and 4 bases at J, leaving 5 bases unmatched. In DNA, the CDR3 is TGCGCCAGCAGCCAAGCGTCTAGCGGGAGATCAGATACGCAGTATTTT. Amino acids: CASSQASSGRSDTQYF.

J is TRBJ1-4 and V is TRBV18; D ambiguous. Between the trimmed V and J ends, which lost 0 bases and 2 bases, there was a span of 7 bases. The CDR3 sequence is 15 residues long. Germline loops: CDR1 KGHSH, CDR2 LQKENI. DNA of the CDR3: TGTGCCAGCTCACCACCGACACACACTAATGAAAAACTGTTTTTT. Protein: CASSPPTHTNEKLFF. The full variable domain, with the rest looked up from reference TRBV18 and TRBJ1-4, is NAGVMQNPRHLVRRRGQEARLRCSPMKGHSHVYWYRQLPEEGLKFMVYLQKENIIDESGMPKERFSAEFPKEGPSILRIQQVVRGDSAAYFCASSPPTHTNEKLFFGSGTQLSVL.

V gene TRBV7-2 combines with J gene TRBJ1-1; the match to TRBD1 covers 10 bases. After removal of 5 bases from V and 0 bases from J, the junction contained 3 bases not matched to a gene. Germline V lookup: CDR1 SGHTA, CDR2 FQGNSA. The CDR3 consists of 15 residues. This chain's CDR3 is CASSMDRGMNTEAFF. The CDR3 bases are TGTGCCAGCAGCATGGACAGGGGGATGAACACTGAAGCTTTCTTT.